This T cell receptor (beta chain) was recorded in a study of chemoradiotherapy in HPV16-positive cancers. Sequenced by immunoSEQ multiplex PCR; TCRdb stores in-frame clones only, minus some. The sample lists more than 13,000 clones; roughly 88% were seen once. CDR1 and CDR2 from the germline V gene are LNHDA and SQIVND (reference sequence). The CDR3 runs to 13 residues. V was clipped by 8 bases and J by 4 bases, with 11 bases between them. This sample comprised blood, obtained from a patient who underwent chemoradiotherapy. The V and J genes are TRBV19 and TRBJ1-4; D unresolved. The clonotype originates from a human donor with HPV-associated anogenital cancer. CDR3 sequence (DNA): TGTGCCAGTTCCCGGTGGGGTAATGAAAAACTGTTTTTT. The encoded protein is CASSRWGNEKLFF.